This TCR beta chain was recovered during a study of T cells after yellow fever vaccination. Points from the study as a whole: By day 5 rather than day 15, the secondary response had peaked, though it was weaker.

Worth noting for this clonotype: Its target is not known.

MiXCR was run by TCRdb on the 5' RACE reads, yielding one entry per CDR3 protein. Counted here are a few hundred thousand distinct CDR3 sequences, around 5.2% occurring once; the ten biggest clones make up about 3.5%. The sequence came from a man between 18 and 29 years old who received the YFV17D yellow fever vaccine. The sample here was CD4+ T cells sorted from PBMCs, taken on the day of the yellow fever booster vaccination.

In nucleotides, the CDR3 is TGTGCCAGCAGTTATGGGCGGTCCACTGAAGCTTTCTTT. It is translated as CASSYGRSTEAFF. The chain uses TRBV6-2 or TRBV6-3 and TRBJ1-1; no reliable D call. CDR3 length equals 13 residues. The germline gives CDR1 MNHEY, CDR2 SVGEGT. V was shortened by 3 bases and J by 4 bases, with 9 bases between the two germline ends.